The clone carrying this T cell receptor (beta chain) was seen only once. The repertoire was sequenced with immunoSEQ multiplex PCR; TCRdb's copy has only in-frame clones and lacks some. This table has over 45,000 clones, over 75% appearing once. No infections or other immune events were documented during collection. With 1 base removed from V and 6 bases from J, the gap between germline ends came to 15 bases. The CDR3 extends over 15 amino acids. CDR1 is MNHNS and CDR2 is SASEGT in the germline V gene. The record originates from a study of identifying expanded T cells in peripheral blood. The V and J genes are TRBV6-1 and TRBJ1-1; D remains unclear. Material: blood. The sequence derives from a person aged 18 to 70 in good health. The CDR3, as DNA: TGTGCCAGCAGTGAAGTAACTCGCAACCAGCCTGAAGCTTTCTTT. Translation gives CASSEVTRNQPEAFF.